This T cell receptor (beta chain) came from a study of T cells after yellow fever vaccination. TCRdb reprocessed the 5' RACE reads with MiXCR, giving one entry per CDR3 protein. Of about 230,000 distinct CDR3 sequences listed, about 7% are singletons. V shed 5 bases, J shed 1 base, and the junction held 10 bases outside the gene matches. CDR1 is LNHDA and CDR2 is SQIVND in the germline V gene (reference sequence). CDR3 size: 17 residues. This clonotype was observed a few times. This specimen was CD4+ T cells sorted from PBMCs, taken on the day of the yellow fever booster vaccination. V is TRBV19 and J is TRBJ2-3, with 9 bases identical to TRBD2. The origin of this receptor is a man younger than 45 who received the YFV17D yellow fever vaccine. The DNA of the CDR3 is TGTGCCAGTAGTGCCGGCATCTTAGCGGGGGGCACAGATACGCAGTATTTT. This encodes CASSAGILAGGTDTQYF.